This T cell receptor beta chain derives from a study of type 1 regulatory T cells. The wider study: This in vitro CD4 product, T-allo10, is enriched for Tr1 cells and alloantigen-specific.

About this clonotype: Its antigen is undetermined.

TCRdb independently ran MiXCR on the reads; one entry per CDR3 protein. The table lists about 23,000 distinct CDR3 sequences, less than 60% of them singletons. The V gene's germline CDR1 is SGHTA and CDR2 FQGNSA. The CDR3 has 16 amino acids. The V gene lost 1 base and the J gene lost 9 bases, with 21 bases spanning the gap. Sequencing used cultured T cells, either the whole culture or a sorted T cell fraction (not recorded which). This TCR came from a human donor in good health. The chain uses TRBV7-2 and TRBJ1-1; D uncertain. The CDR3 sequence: CASSLGSSGLGIKAFF. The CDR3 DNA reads TGTGCCAGCAGCTTAGGATCATCCGGGCTGGGGATAAAAGCTTTCTTT.